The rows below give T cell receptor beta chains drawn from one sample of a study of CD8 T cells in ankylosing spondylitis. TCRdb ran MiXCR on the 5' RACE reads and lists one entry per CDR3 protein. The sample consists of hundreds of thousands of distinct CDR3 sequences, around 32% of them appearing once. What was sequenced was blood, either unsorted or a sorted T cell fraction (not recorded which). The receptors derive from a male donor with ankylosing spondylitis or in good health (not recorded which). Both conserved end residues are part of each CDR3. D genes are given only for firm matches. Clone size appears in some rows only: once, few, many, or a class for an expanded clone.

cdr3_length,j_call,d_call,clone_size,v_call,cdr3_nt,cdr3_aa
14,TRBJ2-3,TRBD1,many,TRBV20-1,TGCAGTGCTAGGGAAGGACAGGGAAGGTTTACGCAGTATTTT,CSAREGQGRFTQYF
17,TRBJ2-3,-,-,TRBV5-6,TGTGCCAGCAGCTTCGCCACAGGGTCTGTGGACACAGATACGCAGTATTTT,CASSFATGSVDTDTQYF
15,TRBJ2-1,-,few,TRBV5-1,TGCGCCAGCAGCTTGGGACACAGGGTGGTACATGAGCAGTTCTTC,CASSLGHRVVHEQFF
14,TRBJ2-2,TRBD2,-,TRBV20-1,TGCAGTGCGGAAGGGACTAGCGAGGCCGGGGAGCTGTTTTTT,CSAEGTSEAGELFF
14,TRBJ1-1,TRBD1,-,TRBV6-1,TGTGCCAGCAGCTCGCGGACAGGGGAACGGGAAGCTTTCTTT,CASSSRTGEREAFF
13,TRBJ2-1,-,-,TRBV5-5,TGTGCCAGCAGCTTGCGGCCCCCCAATGAGCAGTTCTTC,CASSLRPPNEQFF
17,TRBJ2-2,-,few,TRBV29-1,TGCAGCGTGAGGGCCTGGGGCTCCAAATCGAACACCGGGGAGCTGTTTTTT,CSVRAWGSKSNTGELFF
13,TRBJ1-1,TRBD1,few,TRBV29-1,TGCAGCGTATCACAGGGGACGAACACTGAAGCTTTCTTT,CSVSQGTNTEAFF
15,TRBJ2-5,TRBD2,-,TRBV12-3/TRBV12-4,TGTGCCAGCAGTTTCTGGCGGGGGGCCGAAGAGACCCAGTACTTC,CASSFWRGAEETQYF
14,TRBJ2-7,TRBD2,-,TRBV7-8,TGTGCCAGCAGCGATCGGGGGGGGTGGAACGAGCAGTACTTC,CASSDRGGWNEQYF
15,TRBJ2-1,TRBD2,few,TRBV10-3,TGTGCCATCAGTGACCAGCGGGGGCAATACAATGAGCAGTTCTTC,CAISDQRGQYNEQFF
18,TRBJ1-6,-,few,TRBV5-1,TGCGCCAGCTCGTTAGGGCGACAGAGCCGGGCGGATAATTCACCCCTCCACTTT,CASSLGRQSRADNSPLHF
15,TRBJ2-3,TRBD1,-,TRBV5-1,TGCGCCAGCAGCTTGGTGGGACAGGGGGCAGATACGCAGTATTTT,CASSLVGQGADTQYF
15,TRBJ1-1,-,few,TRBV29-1,TGCAGCGTTGTCCCCGGGGCGCGATTCCCCGGTGAAGCTTTCTTT,CSVVPGARFPGEAFF
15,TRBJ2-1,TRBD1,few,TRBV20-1,TGCAGTGCTAGGGGGTTGGACAGGGACTACAATGAGCAGTTCTTC,CSARGLDRDYNEQFF
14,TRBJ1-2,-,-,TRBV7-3,TGTGCCAGCAGCTTTAATATACAGCCCTATGGCTACACCTTC,CASSFNIQPYGYTF
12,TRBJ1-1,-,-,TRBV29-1,TGCAGCGTTGCGACCCAGGACACTGAAGCTTTCTTT,CSVATQDTEAFF
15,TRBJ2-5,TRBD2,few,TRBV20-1,TGCAGTGCTCGGACTAGCGGGGGGATCCAAGAGACCCAGTACTTC,CSARTSGGIQETQYF
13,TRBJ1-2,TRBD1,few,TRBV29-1,TGCAGCGTAAGGACAGGGGATAACTATGGCTACACCTTC,CSVRTGDNYGYTF
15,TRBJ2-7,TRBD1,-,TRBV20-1,TGCAGTGCTAGAGGACCGGGACAGGGTTACTACGAGCAGTACTTC,CSARGPGQGYYEQYF
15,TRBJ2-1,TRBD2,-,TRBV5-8,TGTGCCAGCAGCCCCGGACTAGCGGGGGACAATGAGCAGTTCTTC,CASSPGLAGDNEQFF
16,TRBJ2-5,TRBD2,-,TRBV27,TGTGCCAGCAGTTTGGGAGAGACTAGCGGGGGGGAGACCCAGTACTTC,CASSLGETSGGETQYF
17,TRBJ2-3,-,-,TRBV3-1,TGTGCCAGCAGCCAAGTAGGGATCGCGGGGCCGGGAGATACGCAGTATTTT,CASSQVGIAGPGDTQYF
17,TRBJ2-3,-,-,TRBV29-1,TGCAGCGTTGAGGTGGGACACCTATACTCTAGCACAGATACGCAGTATTTT,CSVEVGHLYSSTDTQYF
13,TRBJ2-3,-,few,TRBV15,TGTGCCACCAGCAGAGAGGCACGAGATACGCAGTATTTT,CATSREARDTQYF
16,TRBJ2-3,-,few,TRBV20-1,TGCAGTGCCCCCGATGGGGGACGCCCTAGCACAGATACGCAGTATTTT,CSAPDGGRPSTDTQYF
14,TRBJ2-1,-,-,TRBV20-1,TGCAGTGCTAGAGCCGAGGGACCACACACGGCGCAGTTCTTC,CSARAEGPHTAQFF
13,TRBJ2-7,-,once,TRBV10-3,TGTGCCATCAGTGAGTCGGGGGTTAGGGAGCAGTACTTC,CAISESGVREQYF
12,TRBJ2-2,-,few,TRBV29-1,TGCAGCGTTGAAGATCTCCACGGGGAGCTGTTTTTT,CSVEDLHGELFF
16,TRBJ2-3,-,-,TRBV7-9,TGTGCCAGCAGCCCACGGTCCGTATCTAGGACAGATACGCAGTATTTT,CASSPRSVSRTDTQYF
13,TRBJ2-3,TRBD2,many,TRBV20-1,TGCAGAACGAGCGGGGGGGCTACAGATACGCAGTATTTT,CRTSGGATDTQYF
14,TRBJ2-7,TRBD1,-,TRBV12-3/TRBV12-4,TGTGCCAGCAGCGGGGACAGGGGTTCCTACGAGCAGTACTTC,CASSGDRGSYEQYF
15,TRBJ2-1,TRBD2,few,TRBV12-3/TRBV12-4,TGTGCCAGCAGTCCTACTAGCGGGTTCTACAATGAGCAGTTCTTC,CASSPTSGFYNEQFF
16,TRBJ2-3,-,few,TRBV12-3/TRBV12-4,TGTGCCAGCAGTTTTGGCCTAGCGCCCAGCACAGATACGCAGTATTTT,CASSFGLAPSTDTQYF
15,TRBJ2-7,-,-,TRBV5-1,TGCGCCAGCAGCTTGGGAGCAGGGGCCGGCTACGAGCAGTACTTC,CASSLGAGAGYEQYF
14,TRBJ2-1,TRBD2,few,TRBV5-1,TGCGCCAGCAGCTTGGCCTGGGGGGGGAATGAGCAGTTCTTC,CASSLAWGGNEQFF
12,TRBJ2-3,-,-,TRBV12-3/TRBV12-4,TGTGCCAGCAGACCCGGCGCAGATACGCAGTATTTT,CASRPGADTQYF
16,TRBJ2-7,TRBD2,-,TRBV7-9,TGTGCCAGCAGCCCCAGCCCTAGCGGGGTCACCTACGAGCAGTACTTC,CASSPSPSGVTYEQYF
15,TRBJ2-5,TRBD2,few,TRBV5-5,TGTGCCAGCAGCGGGGGGGGACGTACACAAGAGACCCAGTACTTC,CASSGGGRTQETQYF
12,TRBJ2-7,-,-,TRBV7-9,TGTGCCAGCAGCTTAGGCATAGCCGAGCAGTACTTC,CASSLGIAEQYF
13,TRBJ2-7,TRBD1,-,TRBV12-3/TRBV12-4,TGTGCCAGCAGCATTCGGGACAGGTACGAGCAGTACTTC,CASSIRDRYEQYF
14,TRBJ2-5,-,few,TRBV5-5,TGTGCCAGCAGCTTGGTAGGGTTGGGGGAGACCCAGTACTTC,CASSLVGLGETQYF
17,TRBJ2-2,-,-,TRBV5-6,TGTGCCAGCAGCAAACCACCGGGACGAGTGGACACCGGGGAGCTGTTTTTT,CASSKPPGRVDTGELFF
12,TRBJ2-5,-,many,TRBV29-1,TGCAGCGTAGGACGTGGAGGGGAGACCCAGTACTTC,CSVGRGGETQYF
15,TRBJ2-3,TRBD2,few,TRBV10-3,TGTGCCATCAGTGGAAAAGCGGGGGCCACAGATACGCAGTATTTT,CAISGKAGATDTQYF
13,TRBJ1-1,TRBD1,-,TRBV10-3,TGTGCCATCAGATGGACAGGGAACACTGAAGCTTTCTTT,CAIRWTGNTEAFF
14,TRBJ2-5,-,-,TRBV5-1,TGCGCCAGCAGCTTACAGGGATGGTGGGAGACCCAGTACTTC,CASSLQGWWETQYF
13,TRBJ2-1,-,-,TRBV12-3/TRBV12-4,TGTGCCAGCAGTTTACTCGGGACGGATGAGCAGTTCTTC,CASSLLGTDEQFF